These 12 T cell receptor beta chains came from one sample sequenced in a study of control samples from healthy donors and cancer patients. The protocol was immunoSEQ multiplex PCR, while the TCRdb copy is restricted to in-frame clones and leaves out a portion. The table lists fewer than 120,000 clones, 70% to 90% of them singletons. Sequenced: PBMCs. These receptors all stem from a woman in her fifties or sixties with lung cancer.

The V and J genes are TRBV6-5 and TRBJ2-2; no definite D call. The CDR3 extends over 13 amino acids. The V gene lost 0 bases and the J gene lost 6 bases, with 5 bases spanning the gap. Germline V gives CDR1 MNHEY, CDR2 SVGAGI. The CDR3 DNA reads TGTGCCAGCAGTTACTCATCCCCCGGGGAGCTGTTTTTT. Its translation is CASSYSSPGELFF.

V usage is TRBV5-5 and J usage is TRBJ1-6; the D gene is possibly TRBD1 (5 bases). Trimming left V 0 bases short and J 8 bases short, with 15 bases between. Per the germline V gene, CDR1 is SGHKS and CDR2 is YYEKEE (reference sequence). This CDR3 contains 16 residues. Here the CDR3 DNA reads TGTGCCAGCAGCTTGGTTCAGGGTGTCGGAGATTCACCCCTCCACTTT. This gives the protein CASSLVQGVGDSPLHF.

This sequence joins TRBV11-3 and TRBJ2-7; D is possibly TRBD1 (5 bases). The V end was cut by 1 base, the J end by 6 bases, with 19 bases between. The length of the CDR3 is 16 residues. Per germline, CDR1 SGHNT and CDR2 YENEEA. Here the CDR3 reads CASSLGPGMDKGEQYF. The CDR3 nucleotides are TGTGCCAGCAGCTTAGGGCCAGGGATGGATAAGGGCGAGCAGTACTTC.

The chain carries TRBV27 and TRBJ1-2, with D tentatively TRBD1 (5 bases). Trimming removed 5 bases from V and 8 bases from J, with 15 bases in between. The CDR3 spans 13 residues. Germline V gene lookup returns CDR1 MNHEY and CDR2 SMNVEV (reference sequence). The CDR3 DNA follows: TGTGCCAGCAGTAATACGGCAGGGTTGGGCTACACCTTC. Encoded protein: CASSNTAGLGYTF.

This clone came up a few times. Here the CDR3 reads CASGRVGGGTGELFF. In DNA form, the CDR3 reads TGTGCCAGCGGGAGGGTTGGCGGGGGCACCGGGGAGCTGTTTTTT. The genes are TRBV2 and TRBJ2-2, with 7 positions matching TRBD2. The CDR3 runs to 15 residues. With V trimmed by 8 bases and J by 4 bases, 10 bases remained unmatched. CDR1 is SNHLY, CDR2 FYNNEI, per germline.

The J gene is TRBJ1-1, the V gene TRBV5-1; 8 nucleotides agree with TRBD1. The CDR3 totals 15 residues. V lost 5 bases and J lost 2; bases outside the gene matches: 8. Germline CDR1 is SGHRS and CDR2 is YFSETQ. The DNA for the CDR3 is TGCGCCAGCAGAAGAATTGGACAGGGAAACACTGAAGCTTTCTTT. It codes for CASRRIGQGNTEAFF.

The CDR3 coding sequence is TGTGCCATCAGACCTTCCGGGACTAGCGGGGGGGCGTCCTACAATGAGCAGTTCTTC. Translation gives CAIRPSGTSGGASYNEQFF. The chain uses TRBV10-3 and TRBJ2-1; 16 nucleotides agree with TRBD2. The CDR3 contains 19 residues. V was clipped by 6 bases and J by 1 base; unmatched bases: 9. CDR1 and CDR2 from the germline V gene are ENHRY and SYGVKD.

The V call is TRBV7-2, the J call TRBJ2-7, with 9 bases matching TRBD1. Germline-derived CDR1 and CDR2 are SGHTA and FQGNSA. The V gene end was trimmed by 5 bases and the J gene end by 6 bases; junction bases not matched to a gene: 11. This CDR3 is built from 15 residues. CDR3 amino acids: CASSQGGQGGREQYF. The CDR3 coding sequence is TGTGCCAGCAGCCAGGGGGGACAGGGAGGGCGCGAGCAGTACTTC.

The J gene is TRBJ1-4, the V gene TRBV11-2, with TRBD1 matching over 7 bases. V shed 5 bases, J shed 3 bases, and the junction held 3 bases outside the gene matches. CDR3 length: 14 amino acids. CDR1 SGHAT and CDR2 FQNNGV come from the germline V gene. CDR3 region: CASSRGGPNEKLFF. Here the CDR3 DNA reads TGTGCCAGCAGCCGAGGGGGCCCTAATGAAAAACTGTTTTTT.

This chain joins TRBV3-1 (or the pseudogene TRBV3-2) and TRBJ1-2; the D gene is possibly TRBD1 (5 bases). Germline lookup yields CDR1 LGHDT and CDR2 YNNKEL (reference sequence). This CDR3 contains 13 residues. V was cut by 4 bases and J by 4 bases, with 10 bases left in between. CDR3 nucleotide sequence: TGTGCCAGCAGCCCCGGCGGGACCTATGGCTACACCTTC. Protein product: CASSPGGTYGYTF.

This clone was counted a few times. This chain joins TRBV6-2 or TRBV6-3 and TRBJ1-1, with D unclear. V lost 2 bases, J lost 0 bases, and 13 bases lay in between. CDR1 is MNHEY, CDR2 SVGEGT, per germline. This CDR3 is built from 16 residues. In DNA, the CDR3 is TGTGCCAGCAGTTACGGTCTGGGCCGCATGAACACTGAAGCTTTCTTT. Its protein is CASSYGLGRMNTEAFF.

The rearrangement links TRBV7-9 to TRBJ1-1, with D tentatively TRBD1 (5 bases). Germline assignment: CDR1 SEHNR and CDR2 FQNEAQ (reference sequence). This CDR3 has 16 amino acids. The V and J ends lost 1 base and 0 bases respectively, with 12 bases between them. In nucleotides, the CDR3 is TGTGCCAGCAGCTTAGATCTAGGGACCGTGAACACTGAAGCTTTCTTT. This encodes CASSLDLGTVNTEAFF.